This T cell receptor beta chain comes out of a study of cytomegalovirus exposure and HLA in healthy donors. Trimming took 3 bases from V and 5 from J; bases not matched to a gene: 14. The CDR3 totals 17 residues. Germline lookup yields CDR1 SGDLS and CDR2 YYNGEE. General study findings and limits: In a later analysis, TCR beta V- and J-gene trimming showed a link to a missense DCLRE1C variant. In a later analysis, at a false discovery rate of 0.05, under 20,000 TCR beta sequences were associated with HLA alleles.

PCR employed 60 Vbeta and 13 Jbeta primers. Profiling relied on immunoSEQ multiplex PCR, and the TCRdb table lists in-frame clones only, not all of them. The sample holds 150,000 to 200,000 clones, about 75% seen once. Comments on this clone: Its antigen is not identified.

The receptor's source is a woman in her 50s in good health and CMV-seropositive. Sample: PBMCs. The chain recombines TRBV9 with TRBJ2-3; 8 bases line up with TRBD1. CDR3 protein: CASSAHATGDGRDTQYF. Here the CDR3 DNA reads TGTGCCAGCAGCGCACACGCGACAGGGGATGGCCGAGATACGCAGTATTTT. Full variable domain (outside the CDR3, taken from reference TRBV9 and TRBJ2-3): DSGVTQTPKHLITATGQRVTLRCSPRSGDLSVYWYQQSLDQGLQFLIQYYNGEERAKGNILERFSAQQFPDLHSELNLSSLELGDSALYFCASSAHATGDGRDTQYFGPGTRLTVL.